In its sample, the clone carrying this T cell receptor beta chain was seen a few times. Its antigen is unidentified. Participants with hyperthyroidism, aged 18 to 65, were newly diagnosed with under 2 months' duration. Additional autoimmune diseases, uncontrolled infections, pregnancy or lactation disqualified patients. This sample was included in a study of Graves' ophthalmopathy and Graves' hyperthyroidism. For repertoire sequencing, the TCR beta CDR3 regions were amplified from RNA transcripts. Second-round multiplex PCR came after first-round RT-PCR with HTBI primers. MiXCR, applied by TCRdb to the multiplex PCR reads, yields one record per CDR3 protein. This table has approximately 1.2 million distinct CDR3 sequences, roughly 35% appearing once. The V and J ends lost 4 bases and 6 bases respectively, with 6 bases between them. The CDR3 is 12 residues long. Study conclusions and caveats: Blood also harbored most expanded thyroid clonotypes above 0.001 frequency.

V usage is TRBV12-3 or TRBV12-4 and J usage is TRBJ1-4; D unresolved. The receptor's source is an adult man with Graves' hyperthyroidism. Sequenced material: peripheral blood or thyroid tissue (not recorded which). This CDR3 is CASSSADEKLFF. The CDR3 DNA reads TGTGCCAGCAGTTCTGCAGATGAAAAACTGTTTTTT.